One and the same sample provided the 11 T cell receptor beta chains below, sequenced in a study of CD8 T cells in Susac syndrome. Random hexamers were used to reverse transcribe the RNA input (about 0.5 to 1 ug). MiXCR was run by TCRdb on the immunoSEQ multiplex PCR reads, yielding one entry per CDR3 protein. Among roughly 180,000 distinct CDR3 sequences listed, about 95% were seen once. The source material was CD4+ T cells from PBMCs. The source is a human donor in good health.

This chain uses TRBV6-6 with TRBJ1-5; D gene unclear. The CDR3 contains 12 residues. With 8 bases removed from V and 2 bases from J, the gap between germline ends came to 7 bases. Per germline, CDR1 MNHNY and CDR2 SVGAGI (reference sequence). The CDR3 DNA is TGTGCCAGCCAGATAGGCAATCAGCCCCAGCATTTT. It is translated as CASQIGNQPQHF.

The chain has TRBV3-1 and TRBJ1-1; TRBD1 matches at 7 bases. CDR1 is LGHDT, CDR2 YNNKEL, per germline (reference sequence). This CDR3 comprises 16 residues. The junction had 17 bases not matched to a gene; V was cut back by 3 bases and J by 10 bases. The CDR3 loop is CASSQLDRVVVEGAFF. CDR3 DNA sequence: TGTGCCAGCAGCCAGCTTGACAGGGTAGTCGTAGAAGGAGCTTTCTTT.

The rearrangement uses TRBV20-1 and TRBJ2-7; tentative D call: TRBD2 (6 bases). V was pared by 2 bases and J by 0 bases, with 8 bases between. The germline V gene has CDR1 DFQATT and CDR2 SNEGSKA (reference sequence). The CDR3 contains 13 residues. The CDR3 loop is CSARPGSSYEQYF. Written as DNA, the CDR3 is TGCAGTGCTAGACCCGGGAGCTCCTACGAGCAGTACTTC.

J is TRBJ1-1 and V is TRBV9; D not resolved. In germline, CDR1 is SGDLS, CDR2 YYNGEE. Trimming removed 3 bases at V and 2 bases at J, with 8 bases between. The CDR3 runs 13 residues. Written as DNA, the CDR3 is TGTGCCAGCAGCGCGCTGGATAACACTGAAGCTTTCTTT. Amino acids: CASSALDNTEAFF.

The CDR3 spells CAWSPTSDEQFF. CDR3 in DNA: TGTGCCTGGAGTCCCACTAGCGATGAGCAGTTCTTC. This chain links TRBV30 with TRBJ2-1; 7 bases match TRBD2. CDR1 and CDR2 (germline): GTSNPN, SVGIG (reference sequence). The ends lost 2 bases at V and 8 bases at J; junction bases unmatched: 3. The CDR3 sequence is 12 residues long. Combining the CDR3 with reference TRBV30 and TRBJ2-1 gives the whole variable domain SQTIHQWPATLVQPVGSPLSLECTVEGTSNPNLYWYRQAAGRGLQLLFYSVGIGQISSEVPQNLSASRPQDRQFILSSKKLLLSDSGFYLCAWSPTSDEQFFGPGTRLTVL.

This clonotype has more than one count but fewer than ten. The rearrangement uses TRBV9 and TRBJ1-2, with D possibly being TRBD1 (5 bases). Germline V gene lookup returns CDR1 SGDLS and CDR2 YYNGEE. Trimming shortened V by 4 bases and J by 5 bases, and 9 bases separated the two germline ends. The CDR3 runs to 12 residues. The DNA of the CDR3 is TGTGCCAGCAGCTCGGGGGATTATGGCTACACCTTC. Protein: CASSSGDYGYTF. The variable domain in full, completed from reference TRBV9 and TRBJ1-2, reads DSGVTQTPKHLITATGQRVTLRCSPRSGDLSVYWYQQSLDQGLQFLIQYYNGEERAKGNILERFSAQQFPDLHSELNLSSLELGDSALYFCASSSGDYGYTFGSGTRLTVV.

This sequence joins TRBV20-1 and TRBJ2-7; 13 nucleotides match TRBD2. The germline gives CDR1 DFQATT, CDR2 SNEGSKA (reference sequence). The CDR3 is 14 residues long. Trimming at V came to 4 bases and at J to 7 bases, leaving 7 bases not matched to a gene. CDR3: CSAKLAGGPEEQYF. CDR3 DNA sequence: TGCAGTGCTAAACTAGCGGGAGGGCCGGAGGAGCAGTACTTC.

CDR3 loop: CASSDQGGRAYEQYF. DNA of the CDR3: TGTGCCAGCAGTGATCAGGGCGGGAGGGCCTACGAGCAGTACTTC. The chain joins TRBV25-1 to TRBJ2-7, with 9 bases matching TRBD2. This CDR3 comprises 15 residues. Trimming removed 3 bases from V and 2 bases from J; junction bases left unmatched: 5. Germline lookup yields CDR1 MGHDK and CDR2 SYGVNS.

The rearrangement uses TRBV20-1 and TRBJ2-7; tentatively, D is TRBD2 (6 bases). Looked up from germline, CDR1 is DFQATT and CDR2 is SNEGSKA (reference sequence). V was cut by 6 bases and J by 0 bases, with 21 bases left in between. This CDR3 region has 16 residues. In DNA, the CDR3 is TGCAGTGCGGTCTTAGCGGAACTTCCTTCCTCCTACGAGCAGTACTTC. This codes for CSAVLAELPSSYEQYF.

The V gene is TRBV7-6, the J gene TRBJ2-7; D may be TRBD1 (6 bases). From germline, CDR1 is SGHVS and CDR2 FNYEAQ. The germline V and J ends were trimmed by 4 bases and 11 bases, with 15 bases remaining between them. The CDR3 spans 12 residues. The DNA of the CDR3 is TGTGCCAGCAGCTCACAGAGGACAGAAAAGTACTTC. Its protein is CASSSQRTEKYF.

V gene TRBV10-3 combines with J gene TRBJ2-5; 7 bases line up with TRBD2. V dropped 3 bases and J dropped 4; count of bases not matched to a gene: 2. The CDR3 is 13 amino acids. CDR1 and CDR2 from the germline V gene are ENHRY and SYGVKD. CDR3 DNA sequence: TGTGCCATCAGTGATGGGGGGGGAGAGACCCAGTACTTC. Translated, it gives CAISDGGGETQYF.